This T cell receptor beta chain was captured by sequencing in a study of OX40 agonist ivuxolimab in advanced cancers. The V gene end was trimmed by 0 bases and the J gene end by 5 bases; junction bases not matched to a gene: 8. CDR1 and CDR2 from the germline V gene are SGHDT and YYEEEE. This CDR3 spans 16 amino acids. Here immunoSEQ multiplex PCR was the method, and the copy in TCRdb shows in-frame clones only, minus some. The table has 70,000 to 95,000 clones, 92% seen once; the top ten hold roughly 0.5%. The rearrangement uses TRBV5-6 and TRBJ2-5; 9 bases agree with TRBD2. The receptor was derived from an adult with an advanced solid tumor such as melanoma, head and neck, liver or kidney cancer. The sequences come from CD4+ or CD8+ T cells sorted from blood, collected in a trial of the OX40 agonist ivuxolimab. This chain's CDR3 is CASSLVSRGGWETQYF. CDR3 DNA sequence: TGTGCCAGCAGCTTGGTCTCGCGGGGGGGCTGGGAGACCCAGTACTTC.